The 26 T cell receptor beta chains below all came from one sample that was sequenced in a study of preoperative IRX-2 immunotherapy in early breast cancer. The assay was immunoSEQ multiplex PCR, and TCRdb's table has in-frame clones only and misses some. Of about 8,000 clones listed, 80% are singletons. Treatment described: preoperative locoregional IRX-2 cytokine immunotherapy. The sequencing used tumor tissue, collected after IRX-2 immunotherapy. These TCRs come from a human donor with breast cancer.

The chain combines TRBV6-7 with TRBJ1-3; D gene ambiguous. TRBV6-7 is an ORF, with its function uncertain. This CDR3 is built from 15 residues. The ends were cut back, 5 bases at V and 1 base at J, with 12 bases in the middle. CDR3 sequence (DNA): TGTGCCAGCAGTGAAGAACCGGGTTCTGGAAACACCATATATTTT. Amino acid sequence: CASSEEPGSGNTIYF.

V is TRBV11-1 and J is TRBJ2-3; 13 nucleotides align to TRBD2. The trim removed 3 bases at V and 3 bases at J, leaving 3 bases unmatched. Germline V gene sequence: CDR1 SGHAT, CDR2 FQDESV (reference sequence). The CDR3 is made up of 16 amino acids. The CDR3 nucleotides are TGTGCCAGCAGCTTGAAACTAGCGGGGGGGACAGATACGCAGTATTTT. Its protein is CASSLKLAGGTDTQYF.

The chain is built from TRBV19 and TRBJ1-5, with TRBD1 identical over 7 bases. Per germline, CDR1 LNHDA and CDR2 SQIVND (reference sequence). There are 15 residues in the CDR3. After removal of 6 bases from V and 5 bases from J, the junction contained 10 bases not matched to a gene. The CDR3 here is CASRRSGTADQPQHF. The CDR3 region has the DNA TGTGCCAGTAGGCGATCCGGGACAGCAGATCAGCCCCAGCATTTT.

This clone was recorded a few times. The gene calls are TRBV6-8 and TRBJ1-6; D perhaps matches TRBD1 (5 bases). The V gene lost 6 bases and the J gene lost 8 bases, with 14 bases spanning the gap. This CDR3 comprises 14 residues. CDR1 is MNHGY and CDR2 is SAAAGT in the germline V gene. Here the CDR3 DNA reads TGTGCCAGCAGGGAGGGGACGGAGTATTCACCCCTCCACTTT. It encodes CASREGTEYSPLHF.

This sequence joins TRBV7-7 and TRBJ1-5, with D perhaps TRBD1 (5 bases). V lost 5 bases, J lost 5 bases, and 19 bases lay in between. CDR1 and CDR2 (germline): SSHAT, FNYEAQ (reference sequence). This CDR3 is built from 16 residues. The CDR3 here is CASSRRTLGDYQPQHF. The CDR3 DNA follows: TGTGCCAGCAGCAGGCGAACGCTCGGGGACTATCAGCCCCAGCATTTT.

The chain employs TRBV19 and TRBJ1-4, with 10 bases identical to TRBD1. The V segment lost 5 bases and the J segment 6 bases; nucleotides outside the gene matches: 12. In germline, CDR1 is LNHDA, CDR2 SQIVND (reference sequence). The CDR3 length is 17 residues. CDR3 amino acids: CASSPGTGAPAHEKLFF. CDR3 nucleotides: TGTGCCAGTAGTCCCGGGACAGGGGCTCCCGCCCATGAAAAACTGTTTTTT.

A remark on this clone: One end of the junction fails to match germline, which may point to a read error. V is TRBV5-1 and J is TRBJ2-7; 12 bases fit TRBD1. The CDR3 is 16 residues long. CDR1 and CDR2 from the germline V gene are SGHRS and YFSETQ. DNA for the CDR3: TGCGCCAGCAGCTTGGGCCCGGGACAGGGGGCTCGGGAGCAGTATTTC. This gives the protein CASSLGPGQGAREQYF. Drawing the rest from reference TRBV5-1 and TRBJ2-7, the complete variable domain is KAGVTQTPRYLIKTRGQQVTLSCSPISGHRSVSWYQQTPGQGLQFLFEYFSETQRNKGNFPGRFSGRQFSNSRSEMNVSTLELGDSALYLCASSLGPGQGAREQYFGPGTRLTVT.

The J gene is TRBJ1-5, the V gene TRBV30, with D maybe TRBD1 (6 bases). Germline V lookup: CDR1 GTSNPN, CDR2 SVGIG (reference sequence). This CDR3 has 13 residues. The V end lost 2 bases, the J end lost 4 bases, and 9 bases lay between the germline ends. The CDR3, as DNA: TGTGCCTGGAGTTCAGGGGCTAATCAGCCCCAGCATTTT. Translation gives CAWSSGANQPQHF. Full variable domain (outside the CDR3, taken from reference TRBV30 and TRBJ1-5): SQTIHQWPATLVQPVGSPLSLECTVEGTSNPNLYWYRQAAGRGLQLLFYSVGIGQISSEVPQNLSASRPQDRQFILSSKKLLLSDSGFYLCAWSSGANQPQHFGDGTRLSIL.

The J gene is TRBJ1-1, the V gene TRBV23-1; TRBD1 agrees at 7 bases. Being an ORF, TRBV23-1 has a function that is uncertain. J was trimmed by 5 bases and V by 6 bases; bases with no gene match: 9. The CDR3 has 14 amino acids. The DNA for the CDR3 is TGCGCCAGCAGCTACCGACAGGGAAGGACTGAAGCTTTCTTT. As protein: CASSYRQGRTEAFF.

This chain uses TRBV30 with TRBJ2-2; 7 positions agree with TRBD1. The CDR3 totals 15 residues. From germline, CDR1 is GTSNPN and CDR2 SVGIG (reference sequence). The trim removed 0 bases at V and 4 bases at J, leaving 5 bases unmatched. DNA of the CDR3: TGTGCCTGGAGTGTCCAAGACAGGGTCACCGGGGAGCTGTTTTTT. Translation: CAWSVQDRVTGELFF.

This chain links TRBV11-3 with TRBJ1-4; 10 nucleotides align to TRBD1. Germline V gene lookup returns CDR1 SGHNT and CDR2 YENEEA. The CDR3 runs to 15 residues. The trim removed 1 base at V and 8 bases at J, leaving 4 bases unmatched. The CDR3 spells CASSLGAGQGEKLFF. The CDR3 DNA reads TGTGCCAGCAGCTTAGGGGCGGGACAGGGGGAAAAACTGTTTTTT.

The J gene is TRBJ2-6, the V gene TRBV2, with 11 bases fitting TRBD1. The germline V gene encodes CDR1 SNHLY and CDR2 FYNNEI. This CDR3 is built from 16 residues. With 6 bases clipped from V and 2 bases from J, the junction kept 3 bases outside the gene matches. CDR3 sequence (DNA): TGTGCCAGCAGCCGGGACAGGGGGACTGGGGCCAACGTCCTGACTTTC. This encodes CASSRDRGTGANVLTF.

CDR3 region: CSVRAGLSGYTF. The CDR3 coding sequence is TGCAGCGTTAGGGCCGGACTTTCTGGCTACACCTTC. The chain recombines TRBV29-1 with TRBJ1-2; unclear D gene. Trimming left V 5 bases short and J 7 bases short, with 14 bases between. Per the germline V gene, CDR1 is SQVTM and CDR2 is ANQGSEA. This CDR3 contains 12 residues.

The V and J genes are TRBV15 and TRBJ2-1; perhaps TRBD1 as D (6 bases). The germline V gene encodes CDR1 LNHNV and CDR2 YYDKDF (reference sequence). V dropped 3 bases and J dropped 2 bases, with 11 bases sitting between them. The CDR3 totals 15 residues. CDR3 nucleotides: TGTGCCACCAGCAGCGCAGGGGATGCCTACAATGAGCAGTTCTTC. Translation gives CATSSAGDAYNEQFF.

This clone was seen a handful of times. The CDR3 is CASSQPGTGYRKQYF. For the CDR3, the DNA is TGCGCCAGCAGCCAACCTGGGACAGGGTATCGGAAGCAGTACTTC. The chain links TRBV4-1 to TRBJ2-7; 9 bases align to TRBD1. V was pared by 2 bases and J by 8 bases, with 10 bases of the junction left unmatched. CDR3 length: 15 residues. CDR1 is MGHRA and CDR2 is YSYEKL in the germline V gene.

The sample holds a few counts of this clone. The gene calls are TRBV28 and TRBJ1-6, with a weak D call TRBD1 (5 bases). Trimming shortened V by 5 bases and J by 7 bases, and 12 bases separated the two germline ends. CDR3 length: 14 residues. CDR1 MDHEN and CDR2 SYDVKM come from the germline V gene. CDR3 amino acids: CASSPGLTNSPLHF. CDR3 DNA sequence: TGTGCCAGCAGTCCAGGGCTAACGAATTCACCCCTCCACTTT.

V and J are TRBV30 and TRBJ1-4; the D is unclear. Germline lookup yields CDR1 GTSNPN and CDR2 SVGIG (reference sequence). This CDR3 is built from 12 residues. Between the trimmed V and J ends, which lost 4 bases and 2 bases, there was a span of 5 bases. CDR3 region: CAWTGTNEKLFF. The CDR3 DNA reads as TGTGCCTGGACAGGCACTAATGAAAAACTGTTTTTT.

CDR3 DNA: TGTGCCAGCAGCCTACTGGGGGTCTATGGCTACACCTTC. This encodes CASSLLGVYGYTF. The V and J genes are TRBV6-8 and TRBJ1-2; possibly TRBD1 for D (5 bases). The germline CDR1 and CDR2 sequences are MNHGY and SAAAGT. This CDR3 region has 13 residues. Trimming removed 6 bases at V and 4 bases at J, with 12 bases between.

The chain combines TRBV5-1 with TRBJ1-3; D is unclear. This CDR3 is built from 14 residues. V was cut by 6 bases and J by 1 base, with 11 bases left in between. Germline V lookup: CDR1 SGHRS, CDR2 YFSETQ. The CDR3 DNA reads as TGCGCCAGCACCCCGGGAGGGTCTGGAAACACCATATATTTT. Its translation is CASTPGGSGNTIYF.

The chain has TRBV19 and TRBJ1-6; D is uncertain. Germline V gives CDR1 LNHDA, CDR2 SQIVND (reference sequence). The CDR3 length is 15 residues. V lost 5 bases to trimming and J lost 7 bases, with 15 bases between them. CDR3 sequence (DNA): TGTGCCAGTAGTCCATTCAGAGGAGGGAATTCACCCCTCCACTTT. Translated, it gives CASSPFRGGNSPLHF.

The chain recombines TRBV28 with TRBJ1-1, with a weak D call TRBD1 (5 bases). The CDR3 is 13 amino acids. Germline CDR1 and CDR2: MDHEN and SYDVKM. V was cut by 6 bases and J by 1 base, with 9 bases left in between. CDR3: CASRGPWNTEAFF. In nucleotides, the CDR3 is TGTGCCAGCAGGGGGCCCTGGAACACTGAAGCTTTCTTT.

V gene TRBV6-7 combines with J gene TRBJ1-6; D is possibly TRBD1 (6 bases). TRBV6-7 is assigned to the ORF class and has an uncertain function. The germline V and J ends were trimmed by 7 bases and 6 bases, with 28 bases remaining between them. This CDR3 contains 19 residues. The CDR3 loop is CASTPLRVGGGGGNSPLHF. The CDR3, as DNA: TGTGCCAGCACTCCTCTCCGCGTTGGGGGCGGGGGAGGTAATTCACCCCTCCACTTT.

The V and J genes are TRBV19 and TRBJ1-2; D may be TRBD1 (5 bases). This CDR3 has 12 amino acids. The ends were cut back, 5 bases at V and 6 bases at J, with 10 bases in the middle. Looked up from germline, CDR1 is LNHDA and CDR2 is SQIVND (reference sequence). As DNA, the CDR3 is TGTGCCAGTAGTCAGGGACGAGATGGCTACACCTTC. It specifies CASSQGRDGYTF.

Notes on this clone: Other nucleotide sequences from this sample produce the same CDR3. The CDR3 DNA is TGCAGCGTTGGGCAGTCAACTAATGAAAAACTGTTTTTT. Translated, it gives CSVGQSTNEKLFF. The rearrangement links TRBV29-1 to TRBJ1-4; no definite D call. CDR3 size: 13 residues. The germline CDR1 and CDR2 sequences are SQVTM and ANQGSEA. V lost 4 bases and J lost 0, with 6 bases in between.

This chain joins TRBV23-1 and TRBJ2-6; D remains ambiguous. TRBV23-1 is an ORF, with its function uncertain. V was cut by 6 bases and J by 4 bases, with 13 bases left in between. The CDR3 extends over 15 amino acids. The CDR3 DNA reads TGCGCCAGCAGCTTGGACGCATTCGGGGCCAACGTCCTGACTTTC. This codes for CASSLDAFGANVLTF.

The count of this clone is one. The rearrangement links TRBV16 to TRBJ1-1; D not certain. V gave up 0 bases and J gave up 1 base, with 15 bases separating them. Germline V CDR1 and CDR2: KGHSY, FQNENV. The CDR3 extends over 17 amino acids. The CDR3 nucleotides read TGTGCCAGCAGCCAATCCGCACTCGCACTCAGGAACACTGAAGCTTTCTTT. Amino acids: CASSQSALALRNTEAFF.